This T cell receptor beta chain was retrieved from a study of T cell responses to AZD1222 COVID-19 vaccine. Only in-frame clones appear in the TCRdb table, and some are missing; sequencing was by immunoSEQ multiplex PCR. Here the sample spans 170,000 or so clones, around nine tenths being singletons. The study, taken as a whole, reports: Only 5 or 6 AZD1222 recipients were seropositive at baseline.

This CDR3 spans 13 amino acids. Trimming took 3 bases from V and 1 from J, leaving 6 bases between them. The germline gives CDR1 LGHNA, CDR2 YNFKEQ. Note on this clone: Antigen: not known.

Material: peripheral blood, obtained on day 0 of AZD1222 vaccination. V gene TRBV4-2 combines with J gene TRBJ1-1; D remains unclear. The TCR originated in an adult in good health. In nucleotides, the CDR3 is TGTGCCAGCAGCCAGAGAGAGAACACTGAAGCTTTCTTT. Its translation is CASSQRENTEAFF.